Presented here are 22 T cell receptor beta chains from one specimen sequenced in a study of cytomegalovirus exposure and HLA in healthy donors. The primer mix had 60 Vbeta and 13 Jbeta primers. Using immunoSEQ multiplex PCR, the repertoire was profiled, and TCRdb retains in-frame clones only, with some absent. Of approximately 75,000 clones listed, 66% are singletons. Material: PBMCs. The receptors were sampled from a man aged 35 to 55 in good health and CMV-seropositive.

The chain uses TRBV7-2 and TRBJ2-3; 9 bases map to TRBD2. The CDR3 loop spans 14 amino acids. Trimming cost V 6 bases and J 4 bases; bases outside gene matches: 5. CDR1 is SGHTA, CDR2 FQGNSA, per germline. The CDR3 sequence is CASRGGGAPDTQYF. In DNA, the CDR3 is TGTGCCAGCAGGGGCGGGGGGGCCCCAGATACGCAGTATTTT.

This clone was seen only a few times. The same CDR3 also results from other DNA sequences found in this sample. The rearrangement links TRBV9 to TRBJ2-7; 7 positions agree with TRBD2. CDR3 length: 14 residues. Trimming took 2 bases from V and 1 from J; bases not matched to a gene: 3. Germline V gives CDR1 SGDLS, CDR2 YYNGEE. CDR3 amino acids: CASSVSGGSYEQYF. The CDR3 DNA is TGTGCCAGCAGCGTCTCCGGGGGGTCCTACGAGCAGTACTTC.

This chain links TRBV6-1 with TRBJ2-7; no definite D call. Germline CDR1 and CDR2: MNHNS and SASEGT. Deletions cut 5 bases from V and 3 bases from J, with 8 bases between. The CDR3 is made up of 12 amino acids. The DNA of the CDR3 is TGTGCCAGCAGTAACTCGGGCTACGAGCAGTACTTC. This encodes CASSNSGYEQYF.

This sequence joins TRBV7-9 and TRBJ2-1, with no clear D. This CDR3 spans 14 amino acids. Deletions cut 5 bases from V and 0 bases from J, with 8 bases between. Germline CDR1 SEHNR, CDR2 FQNEAQ (reference sequence). The CDR3 protein is CASSPVNSYNEQFF. The DNA of the CDR3 is TGTGCCAGCAGCCCCGTTAACTCCTACAATGAGCAGTTCTTC.

The rearrangement links TRBV5-1 to TRBJ2-3; TRBD2 agrees at 11 bases. From germline, CDR1 is SGHRS and CDR2 YFSETQ. The CDR3 length is 17 residues. J lost 5 bases, V lost 1 base, and 9 bases had no gene match. In DNA form, the CDR3 reads TGCGCCAGCAGCTTGCCTTTTAGCGGGGGGGCAGGAGATACGCAGTATTTT. Translated: CASSLPFSGGAGDTQYF.

The V gene is TRBV19, the J gene TRBJ1-4; 10 bases are a match to TRBD1. The CDR3 sequence is 13 residues long. Per the germline V gene, CDR1 is LNHDA and CDR2 is SQIVND (reference sequence). V dropped 7 bases and J dropped 8; count of bases not matched to a gene: 4. CDR3 nucleotides: TGTGCCAGTACCGGGACAGGGGCCGAAAAACTGTTTTTT. It yields the protein CASTGTGAEKLFF.

This rearrangement joins TRBV5-1 to TRBJ1-4; D might be TRBD1 (6 bases). Germline V gene sequence: CDR1 SGHRS, CDR2 YFSETQ. The V end was cut by 4 bases, the J end by 7 bases, with 17 bases between. The CDR3 has 15 residues. This CDR3 reads CASSPGAGGAEKLFF. CDR3 in DNA: TGCGCCAGCAGCCCCGGGGCGGGGGGCGCTGAAAAACTGTTTTTT. The whole variable domain, remainder taken from reference TRBV5-1 and TRBJ1-4, is KAGVTQTPRYLIKTRGQQVTLSCSPISGHRSVSWYQQTPGQGLQFLFEYFSETQRNKGNFPGRFSGRQFSNSRSEMNVSTLELGDSALYLCASSPGAGGAEKLFFGSGTQLSVL.

The genes are TRBV5-4 and TRBJ1-1, with 10 nucleotides matching TRBD1. The junction had 14 bases not matched to a gene; V was cut back by 4 bases and J by 11 bases. In germline, CDR1 is SGHNT, CDR2 YYREEE (reference sequence). CDR3 length: 15 residues. CDR3 in amino acids: CASSPGDRGAEVAFF. CDR3 nucleotides: TGTGCCAGCAGCCCGGGGGACAGGGGTGCCGAAGTGGCTTTCTTT.

V gene TRBV19 combines with J gene TRBJ2-5; 10 bases agree with TRBD2. The CDR3 totals 18 residues. Germline lookup yields CDR1 LNHDA and CDR2 SQIVND (reference sequence). After removal of 5 bases from V and 5 bases from J, the junction contained 17 bases not matched to a gene. In DNA form, the CDR3 reads TGTGCCAGTAGTCCCGGACTCATAGCGGGGGGTCCTTGGGAGACCCAGTACTTC. Its translation: CASSPGLIAGGPWETQYF.

The CDR3 reads CASSHRDNSPLHF. CDR3 DNA sequence: TGTGCCAGCAGTCACAGGGACAATTCACCCCTCCACTTT. The chain has TRBV28 and TRBJ1-6, with D perhaps TRBD1 (6 bases). Germline V gene sequence: CDR1 MDHEN, CDR2 SYDVKM. The V and J ends lost 5 bases and 7 bases respectively, with 9 bases between them. The CDR3 runs to 13 residues.

There are a few counts of this clone. The chain links TRBV7-9 to TRBJ1-6, with D maybe TRBD1 (6 bases). Germline V CDR1 and CDR2: SEHNR, FQNEAQ (reference sequence). CDR3 length: 14 residues. V lost 5 bases and J lost 9, with 14 bases in between. The CDR3 DNA reads as TGTGCCAGCAGCCGGGAGGGGGGGGGTTCACCCCTCCACTTT. It yields the protein CASSREGGGSPLHF.

The chain has TRBV12-5 and TRBJ1-1; 10 bases are shared with TRBD1. The CDR3 length is 16 residues. Germline V gene lookup returns CDR1 LGHNT and CDR2 FRNRAP. V trimming: 6 bases; J trimming: 1 base; junction bases outside the gene matches: 8. In DNA, the CDR3 is TGTGCTAGTGGCCTTGACAGGGGGCGGCCGAACACTGAAGCTTTCTTT. Protein sequence: CASGLDRGRPNTEAFF.

The V gene is TRBV6-6, the J gene TRBJ1-3; no reliable D call. V lost 2 bases and J lost 2, with 7 bases in between. The CDR3 has 14 amino acids. Germline values: CDR1 MNHNY, CDR2 SVGAGI (reference sequence). CDR3 nucleotides: TGTGCCAGCAGTTACCGTCAGACTGGAAACACCATATATTTT. This translates into CASSYRQTGNTIYF.

The chain recombines TRBV4-3 with TRBJ2-5; TRBD2 matches 13 bases. V lost 1 base and J lost 5; bases outside the gene matches: 7. The CDR3 is 17 amino acids. CDR1 is LGHNA, CDR2 YSLEER, per germline. Written as DNA, the CDR3 is TGCGCCAGCAGCCAAGGACTAGCGGGGGGCTTAGGGGAGACCCAGTACTTC. It translates to CASSQGLAGGLGETQYF.

This chain uses TRBV12-5 with TRBJ2-7; maybe TRBD2 (6 bases). The germline V and J ends were trimmed by 10 bases and 2 bases, with 15 bases remaining between them. This CDR3 comprises 13 residues. Per germline, CDR1 LGHNT and CDR2 FRNRAP. The CDR3 sequence is CATSPGGPYEQYF. CDR3 coding DNA: TGTGCTACATCCCCCGGGGGTCCCTACGAGCAGTACTTC.

In this sample, this clone turned up a few times. V and J are TRBV25-1 and TRBJ2-1, with D unresolved. Looked up from germline, CDR1 is MGHDK and CDR2 is SYGVNS. There are 12 residues in the CDR3. V lost 3 bases, J lost 10 bases, and 10 bases lay in between. CDR3 protein: CASSDLNEEQFF. DNA of the CDR3: TGTGCCAGCAGTGATTTGAATGAGGAGCAGTTCTTC.

The chain carries TRBV7-9 and TRBJ2-1; a possible D gene is TRBD1 (6 bases). The CDR3 spans 15 residues. Deletions cut 3 bases from V and 3 bases from J, with 12 bases between. CDR1 is SEHNR, CDR2 FQNEAQ, per germline (reference sequence). The CDR3: CASSLAAGDYNEQFF. The CDR3 DNA follows: TGTGCCAGCAGCTTGGCAGCAGGGGACTACAATGAGCAGTTCTTC. The entire variable domain, with the rest obtained from reference TRBV7-9 and TRBJ2-1, is as follows: DTGVSQNPRHKITKRGQNVTFRCDPISEHNRLYWYRQTLGQGPEFLTYFQNEAQLEKSRLLSDRFSAERPKGSFSTLEIQRTEQGDSAMYLCASSLAAGDYNEQFFGPGTRLTVL.

This clone was counted between two and nine times. CDR3 in DNA: TGTGCCAGCAGTTTACCTTACTCAGCGTTTGGCTACACCTTC. As protein: CASSLPYSAFGYTF. V is TRBV28 and J is TRBJ1-2; no reliable D call. V was pared by 2 bases and J by 7 bases, with 14 bases between. The CDR3 is 14 residues long. Germline V lookup: CDR1 MDHEN, CDR2 SYDVKM.

This clone was counted a few times. The V and J genes are TRBV5-1 and TRBJ1-2; TRBD1 aligns across 7 bases. This CDR3 has 14 amino acids. Per germline, CDR1 SGHRS and CDR2 YFSETQ. J was trimmed by 4 bases and V by 6 bases; bases with no gene match: 9. CDR3 loop: CASTFYRGAYGYTF. The CDR3 nucleotides are TGCGCCAGCACATTCTACAGGGGTGCCTATGGCTACACCTTC.

The V call is TRBV11-1, the J call TRBJ1-6; 9 nucleotides line up with TRBD1. The CDR3 length is 13 residues. Germline CDR1 reads SGHAT; CDR2 reads FQDESV (reference sequence). The junction had 3 bases not matched to a gene; V was cut back by 5 bases and J by 10 bases. In nucleotides, the CDR3 is TGTGCCAGCAGCAGGGACAGGGACTCACCCCTCCACTTT. Amino acids: CASSRDRDSPLHF.

The chain links TRBV5-1 to TRBJ2-1; D may be TRBD1 (6 bases). V gave up 1 base and J gave up 7 bases, with 15 bases separating them. CDR1 and CDR2 from the germline V gene are SGHRS and YFSETQ. The CDR3 is made up of 15 amino acids. The CDR3 sequence: CASSLLGTKENEQFF. The DNA for the CDR3 is TGCGCCAGCAGCTTGCTCGGGACAAAGGAGAATGAGCAGTTCTTC.

The chain combines TRBV27 with TRBJ1-2; TRBD1 matches at 7 bases. CDR3 length equals 14 residues. V was pared by 10 bases and J by 7 bases, with 15 bases of the junction left unmatched. Germline CDR1 MNHEY, CDR2 SMNVEV (reference sequence). CDR3 DNA: TGTGCCACCCTCAAAGGGGGGACAGCTAGTGGCTACACCTTC. Encoded protein: CATLKGGTASGYTF.